The 14 T cell receptor beta chains below all came from one sample that was sequenced in a study of blood T cell repertoires in COVID-19. This table comes from immunoSEQ multiplex PCR, and its TCRdb copy is limited to in-frame clones, with some not included. Among 200,000 to 250,000 clones listed, 84% were seen once. Sequencing input: peripheral blood. The receptors derive from a woman aged 80 or older with COVID-19, enrolled during active disease.

The chain joins TRBV3-1 (or the pseudogene TRBV3-2) to TRBJ1-2; D not resolved. V was pared by 0 bases and J by 8 bases, with 4 bases between. This CDR3 contains 11 residues. Germline V gene lookup returns CDR1 LGHDT and CDR2 YNNKEL (reference sequence). CDR3 amino acids: CASSQDTGYTF. The CDR3 bases are TGTGCCAGCAGCCAAGATACAGGCTACACCTTC.

V usage is TRBV3-1 (or the pseudogene TRBV3-2) and J usage is TRBJ1-1; a possible D gene is TRBD1 (5 bases). CDR3 length: 12 residues. V gave up 7 bases and J gave up 1 base, with 7 bases separating them. The V gene's germline CDR1 is LGHDT and CDR2 YNNKEL (reference sequence). CDR3 DNA sequence: TGTGCCAGCAAAAGGGGGAACACTGAAGCTTTCTTT. As protein: CASKRGNTEAFF.

This chain links TRBV29-1 with TRBJ2-7; 9 nucleotides agree with TRBD2. Trimming at V came to 3 bases and at J to 1 base, leaving 13 bases not matched to a gene. Germline V gives CDR1 SQVTM, CDR2 ANQGSEA. This CDR3 is 17 amino acids long. CDR3 in DNA: TGCAGCGTTGACGGGGTGGGCACTAGCGGGTTATCCTACGAGCAGTACTTC. Its protein is CSVDGVGTSGLSYEQYF.

The chain joins TRBV5-1 to TRBJ1-3; 7 nucleotides line up with TRBD1. Germline CDR1 and CDR2: SGHRS and YFSETQ. This CDR3 is built from 17 residues. Trimming cost V 3 bases and J 0 bases; bases outside gene matches: 9. CDR3 in DNA: TGCGCCAGCAGCTCGTACAGGGGAGGCAGCTCTGGAAACACCATATATTTT. As protein: CASSSYRGGSSGNTIYF.

The chain carries TRBV5-1 and TRBJ2-3, with D tentatively TRBD2 (5 bases). V was clipped by 2 bases and J by 8 bases, with 15 bases between them. Germline V gives CDR1 SGHRS, CDR2 YFSETQ. CDR3 length equals 14 residues. CDR3 sequence (DNA): TGCGCCAGCAGCTTTTCCGAATATGGGAGTACGCAGTATTTT. Its translation is CASSFSEYGSTQYF.

The chain uses TRBV9 and TRBJ2-3; no firm D call. The CDR3 has 14 amino acids. Per germline, CDR1 SGDLS and CDR2 YYNGEE. Trimming removed 3 bases at V and 0 bases at J, with 8 bases between. This CDR3 is CASSADSSTDTQYF. The CDR3 DNA reads TGTGCCAGCAGCGCCGACTCTAGCACAGATACGCAGTATTTT.

In DNA, the CDR3 is TGTGCCAGCAGCCGGCAGGGGGCAGGGGCTGGTGGCTACACCTTC. Amino acids: CASSRQGAGAGGYTF. The chain combines TRBV3-1 (or the pseudogene TRBV3-2) with TRBJ1-2, with TRBD1 identical over 8 bases. Looked up from germline, CDR1 is LGHDT and CDR2 is YNNKEL (reference sequence). The CDR3 has 15 amino acids. Trimming at V came to 4 bases and at J to 7 bases, leaving 11 bases not matched to a gene.

This clone showed up many times. V gene TRBV6-5 combines with J gene TRBJ2-7, with D perhaps matching TRBD2 (5 bases). CDR3 length: 11 residues. Trimming cost V 10 bases and J 5 bases, with 12 bases left between them. From germline, CDR1 is MNHEY and CDR2 SVGAGI. The CDR3 DNA follows: TGTGCCACGAAGAGGGTGGACGAGCAGTACTTC. It encodes CATKRVDEQYF.

The J gene is TRBJ2-1, the V gene TRBV7-2; D ambiguous. Trimming stripped 1 base from V and 0 bases from J, with 4 bases between. Germline loops: CDR1 SGHTA, CDR2 FQGNSA. CDR3 size: 14 residues. Here the CDR3 reads CASSLESSYNEQFF. As DNA, the CDR3 is TGTGCCAGCAGCTTAGAGAGCTCCTACAATGAGCAGTTCTTC.

The gene calls are TRBV9 and TRBJ1-5; D is undetermined. V gave up 0 bases and J gave up 6 bases, with 25 bases separating them. This CDR3 contains 19 residues. CDR1 SGDLS and CDR2 YYNGEE come from the germline V gene. Here the CDR3 reads CASSVGPDSGQGPSQPQHF. DNA of the CDR3: TGTGCCAGCAGCGTAGGCCCGGATTCTGGCCAAGGTCCTAGTCAGCCCCAGCATTTT.

The chain employs TRBV7-9 and TRBJ2-3, with 7 bases fitting TRBD1. This CDR3 comprises 16 residues. Trimming removed 0 bases from V and 5 bases from J; junction bases left unmatched: 8. Germline values: CDR1 SEHNR, CDR2 FQNEAQ (reference sequence). The CDR3 sequence: CASSLAQGQFLDTQYF. The CDR3 DNA is TGTGCCAGCAGCTTAGCACAGGGACAGTTTTTAGATACGCAGTATTTT.

The gene calls are TRBV23-1 and TRBJ1-1; D unresolved. TRBV23-1 is designated an ORF whose function remains uncertain. V shed 10 bases and J shed 5 bases, with 8 bases lying between them. The CDR3 is 10 amino acids. As DNA, the CDR3 is TGCGCCAACCCGGGGACTGAAGCTTTCTTT. Translated, it gives CANPGTEAFF.

J is TRBJ2-7 and V is TRBV3-1 (or the pseudogene TRBV3-2); 8 positions agree with TRBD1. CDR3 size: 14 residues. The V gene's germline CDR1 is LGHDT and CDR2 YNNKEL (reference sequence). J was trimmed by 12 bases and V by 7 bases; bases with no gene match: 17. The CDR3 here is CASTPRQGLGSWYF. The CDR3 nucleotides are TGTGCCAGCACTCCTAGACAGGGGCTCGGTTCGTGGTACTTC.

The chain recombines TRBV11-3 with TRBJ2-2; tentative D call: TRBD2 (5 bases). V lost 1 base and J 0 bases, leaving 21 bases between the germline ends. Germline values: CDR1 SGHNT, CDR2 YENEEA. The CDR3 runs to 20 residues. CDR3 in DNA: TGTGCCAGCAGCTTAGGCCCCCCCAGGCTAGCTCCCTCGAACACCGGGGAGCTGTTTTTT. It encodes CASSLGPPRLAPSNTGELFF.